This is a list of T cell receptor beta chains from one sample in a study of siplizumab effects on memory and regulatory T cells. The data were produced by immunoSEQ multiplex PCR, yet TCRdb's version contains in-frame clones alone and is incomplete. The sample holds 100,000 to 110,000 clones; about 90% are singletons and the top ten take approximately 0.15%. The specimen was CD4+ T cells sorted from blood. The receptors here all came from a human donor in good health. Both conserved end residues are trimmed from each CDR3.

v_call cdr3_length cdr3_aa
TRBV7-2 13 ASSKDRVMAGELF
TRBV28 11 ASSFWQEETQY
TRBV2 13 ASNEEGIMTGELF
TRBV20-1 8 SAGEETQY
TRBV5-4 14 ASSGGTRGIQETQY
TRBV5-6 12 ASSLGPDSYGYT
TRBV7-9 14 ASGTAGTGNTGELF
TRBV6-6 13 ASRGVGRATYEQY
TRBV18 12 ASSPGTGTYEQY
TRBV15 16 ATSRPRDRGGGNQPQH
TRBV10-3 12 ATGGTRITDTQY
TRBV18 13 ASSPLGGAQETQY
TRBV7-9 12 ASSRRTVTYEQY
TRBV7-2 12 ASSTPRSTDTQY
TRBV9 16 ASSVGGIWESSTDTQY
TRBV4-1 11 ASSKQGGYGYT
TRBV19 11 ASRQGGRTEAF
TRBV6-5 12 ASSYSHRSYEQY
TRBV5-1 14 ASRKLTSGSTDTQY
TRBV7-2 14 ASSHRQGINTGELF
TRBV7-9 14 ASSSLLPGHPGEQY
TRBV4-3 12 ASSLGQITDTQY
TRBV15 15 ATSGGGKGASYNEQF
TRBV18 14 ASSWTGVYSNQPQH
TRBV11-2 12 ASSLGSARSPSV
TRBV5-4 12 ASNLGRGTDTQY
TRBV6-5 9 ASSYSNEQF
TRBV5-6 11 ASSLRGTVEAF
TRBV14 11 ASSQDSRVGYT
TRBV19 13 ASSRGAGAQETQY
TRBV6-6 13 ASSYPDGMGRGYT
TRBV7-2 15 ASSLVEWVANTGELF
TRBV7-3 12 ASSLTGQSSPLH
TRBV5-1 13 ASRDQRGAADTQY
TRBV7-9 11 ASSLPQWNEQF
TRBV19 12 ASRWDRGLGDYT
TRBV25-1 13 ASSGPGSANQPQH
TRBV5-4 13 ASSLGLVGQETQY
TRBV15 14 ATSLRTHSGANVLT
TRBV7-2 9 ASSLEVTQY
TRBV15 12 ATSRDSRNTEAF
TRBV5-1 12 ASSLGTAQETQY
TRBV7-2 13 ASSFGGTTNEKLF
TRBV5-1 11 ASSSGGFTEAF